The rows below give T cell receptor beta chains drawn from one sample of a study of blood T cell repertoires in COVID-19. Profiling relied on immunoSEQ multiplex PCR, and the TCRdb table lists in-frame clones only, not all of them. Found here are some 41,000 clones, approximately 86% of them singletons; the top ten hold around 10%. Sequencing was done on a sample of peripheral blood. Every receptor here comes from a woman over 75 with active COVID-19. CDR3s include the opening cysteine and the closing phenylalanine or tryptophan. The D gene is left open where the match is weak. Part of the rows lack a size; the others show once, few, many or a class for expanded clones.

V,size,D,J,DNA,CDR3
TRBV2,-,-,TRBJ1-2,TGTGCCAGCAGTTCCGAGATAACCGATGGCTACACCTTC,CASSSEITDGYTF
TRBV28,-,-,TRBJ1-5,TGTGCCAGCAGTTTATGGGGGAGTTATAGCAATCAGCCCCAGCATTTT,CASSLWGSYSNQPQHF
TRBV7-2,-,TRBD1,TRBJ1-2,TGTGCCAGCAGCTTCGAAGTCGACAGGGTAGATGGCTACACCTTC,CASSFEVDRVDGYTF
TRBV18,-,-,TRBJ2-5,TGTGCCAGCTCACCCGTCACGGTGGAAGAGACCCAGTACTTC,CASSPVTVEETQYF
TRBV3-1/TRBV3-2,-,TRBD1,TRBJ1-5,TGTGCCAGCAGCCAAGATGGACAGGGGGAATTCCCCCAGCATTTT,CASSQDGQGEFPQHF
TRBV21-1,-,-,TRBJ1-5,TGTGCCAGCAGCAAAGAATCCGGGTCGGATCAGCCCCAGCATTTT,CASSKESGSDQPQHF
TRBV5-1,-,-,TRBJ2-7,TGCGCCAGCAGCTTCTCGCCAGACCCTAGCTCCTACGAGCAGTACTTC,CASSFSPDPSSYEQYF
TRBV5-1,-,-,TRBJ1-4,TGCGCCAGCAGCTTGGGGGGGACACGTGAAAAACTGTTTTTT,CASSLGGTREKLFF
TRBV5-3,-,TRBD2,TRBJ2-1,TGTGCCAGAAGCTTGGGGCTAGCGGGGGGGCCTCGGCAGTTCTTC,CARSLGLAGGPRQFF
TRBV5-1,-,TRBD1,TRBJ1-1,TGCGCCAGCAGCTTGGAGGTGGAGGGGGCGTGGGACACTGAAGCTTTCTTT,CASSLEVEGAWDTEAFF
TRBV27,-,-,TRBJ2-3,TGTGCCAGCAGTTTAGGGCAGGGACTCTTCACAGATACGCAGTATTTT,CASSLGQGLFTDTQYF
TRBV2,-,TRBD1,TRBJ1-4,TGTGCCAGCAGCGGACAGGGTGGGGAAAAACTGTTTTTT,CASSGQGGEKLFF
TRBV28,-,TRBD1,TRBJ2-1,TGTGCCAGCAGTTTGACAGGGGGCCTGATGCGGGACAATGAGCAGTTCTTC,CASSLTGGLMRDNEQFF
TRBV30,-,TRBD1,TRBJ1-2,TGTGCCTGGAGTGCCCAGGGGGCAGGAGGCTACACCTTC,CAWSAQGAGGYTF
TRBV30,-,-,TRBJ1-5,TGTGCCTGGAGTGTACAAGGGAGGGGGCCCCAGCATTTT,CAWSVQGRGPQHF
TRBV27,-,TRBD2,TRBJ2-3,TGTGCCAGCAGTCTGGTGCGACTAGCGGGGGGGCCAGATACGCAGTATTTT,CASSLVRLAGGPDTQYF
TRBV6-5,-,TRBD1,TRBJ1-2,TGTGCCAGCAGTTTAGGACAGGGGGAGGGGGGCTACACCTTC,CASSLGQGEGGYTF
TRBV7-9,-,-,TRBJ2-7,TGTGCCAGCAGCCGAACTGGACTATCCTACGAGCAGTACTTC,CASSRTGLSYEQYF
TRBV11-3,-,TRBD1,TRBJ2-1,TGTGCCAGCAGCTTAGGGACAGGGTCCTACAATGAGCAGTTCTTC,CASSLGTGSYNEQFF
TRBV18,-,-,TRBJ1-2,TGTGCCAGCTCACCACCTTCGCGGGTTGGCTACACCTTC,CASSPPSRVGYTF
TRBV27,-,TRBD1,TRBJ1-4,TGTGCCAGCAGCCATCTGGGACAGGGACGGTTTGGGCGTTTGACTAATGAAAAACTGTTTTTT,CASSHLGQGRFGRLTNEKLFF
TRBV7-2,-,-,TRBJ2-3,TGTGCCAGCAGGCTGAGGGATACGCAGTATTTT,CASRLRDTQYF
TRBV2,-,-,TRBJ1-6,TGTGCCAGTCGGAGGGAGAGCTCCTATAATTCACCCCTCCACTTT,CASRRESSYNSPLHF
TRBV6-6,-,TRBD1,TRBJ1-4,TGTGCCAGCAGTTGGGGACAGATGGATGAAAAACTGTTTTTT,CASSWGQMDEKLFF
TRBV28,-,-,TRBJ1-1,TGTGCCAGCAGTATGAGGGAGTACACTGAAGCTTTCTTT,CASSMREYTEAFF
TRBV30,once,-,TRBJ1-2,TGTGCCTGGAGCGATACAGAGCTCCGAGGCTACACCTTC,CAWSDTELRGYTF
TRBV7-2,-,TRBD2,TRBJ2-1,TGTGCCAGCAGCCCTGCCGGGACTAGCGCCTCCTACAATGAGCAGTTCTTC,CASSPAGTSASYNEQFF
TRBV6-5,-,-,TRBJ1-5,TGTGCCAGCAGGCGGAATCCTGTGGATCAGCCCCAGCATTTT,CASRRNPVDQPQHF